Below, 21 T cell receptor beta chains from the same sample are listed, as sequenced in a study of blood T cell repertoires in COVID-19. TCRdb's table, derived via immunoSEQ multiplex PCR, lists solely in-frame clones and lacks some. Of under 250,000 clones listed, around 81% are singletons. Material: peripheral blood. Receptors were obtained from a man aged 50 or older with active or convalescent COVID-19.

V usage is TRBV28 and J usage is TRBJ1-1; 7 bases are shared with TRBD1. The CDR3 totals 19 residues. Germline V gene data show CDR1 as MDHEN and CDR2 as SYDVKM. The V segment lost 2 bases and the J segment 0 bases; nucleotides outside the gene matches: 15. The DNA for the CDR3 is TGTGCCAGCAGTTTACCCAGCAGGGGGAGTACACGGATGAACACTGAAGCTTTCTTT. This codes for CASSLPSRGSTRMNTEAFF.

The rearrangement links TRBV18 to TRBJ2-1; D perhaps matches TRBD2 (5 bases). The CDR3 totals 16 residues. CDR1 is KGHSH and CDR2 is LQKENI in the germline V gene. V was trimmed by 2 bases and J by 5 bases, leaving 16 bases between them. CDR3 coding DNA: TGTGCCAGCTCACCAACCACCCGTGGAGGAAACAATGAGCAGTTCTTC. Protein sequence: CASSPTTRGGNNEQFF.

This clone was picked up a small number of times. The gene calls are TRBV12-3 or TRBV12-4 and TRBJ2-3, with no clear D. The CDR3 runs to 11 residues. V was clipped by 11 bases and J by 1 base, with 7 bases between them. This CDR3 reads CAGRGTDTQYF. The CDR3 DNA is TGTGCCGGTCGGGGCACAGATACGCAGTATTTT.

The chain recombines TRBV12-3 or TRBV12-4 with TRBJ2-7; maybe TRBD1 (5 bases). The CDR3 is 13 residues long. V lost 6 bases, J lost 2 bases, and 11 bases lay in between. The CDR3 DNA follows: TGTGCCAGCAGCTACAGGTTCCCCTACGAGCAGTACTTC. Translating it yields CASSYRFPYEQYF.

CDR3 DNA sequence: TGTGCCTGGGGACAGGGGGCCCACTATGGCTACACCTTC. This translates into CAWGQGAHYGYTF. The chain couples TRBV30 to TRBJ1-2, with 11 nucleotides matching TRBD1. Germline V gene lookup returns CDR1 GTSNPN and CDR2 SVGIG (reference sequence). CDR3 size: 13 residues. V lost 5 bases to trimming and J lost 3 bases; unmatched junction nucleotides: 2.

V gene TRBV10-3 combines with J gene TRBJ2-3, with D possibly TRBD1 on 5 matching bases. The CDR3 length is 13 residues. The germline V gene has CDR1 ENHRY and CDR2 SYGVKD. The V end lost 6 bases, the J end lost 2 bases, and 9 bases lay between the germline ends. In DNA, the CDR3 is TGTGCCATCAGGCTGGACACCACAGATACGCAGTATTTT. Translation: CAIRLDTTDTQYF.

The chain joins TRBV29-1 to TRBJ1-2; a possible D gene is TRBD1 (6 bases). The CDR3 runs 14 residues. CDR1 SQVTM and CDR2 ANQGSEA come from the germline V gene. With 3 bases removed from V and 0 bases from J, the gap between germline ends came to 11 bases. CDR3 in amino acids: CSVEVRGSNYGYTF. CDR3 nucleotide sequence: TGCAGCGTTGAGGTCAGGGGTTCTAACTATGGCTACACCTTC.

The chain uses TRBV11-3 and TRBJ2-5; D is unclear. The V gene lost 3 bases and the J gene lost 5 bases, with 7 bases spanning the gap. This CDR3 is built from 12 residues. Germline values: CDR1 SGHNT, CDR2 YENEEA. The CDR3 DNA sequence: TGTGCCAGCAGCTTGGGCCGGGAGACCCAGTACTTC. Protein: CASSLGRETQYF.

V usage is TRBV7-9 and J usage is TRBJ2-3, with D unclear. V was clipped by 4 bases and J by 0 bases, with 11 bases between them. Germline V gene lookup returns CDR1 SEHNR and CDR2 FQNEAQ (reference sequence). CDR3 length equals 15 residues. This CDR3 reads CASSYDTRSTDTQYF. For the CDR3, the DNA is TGTGCCAGCAGCTACGATACACGTAGCACAGATACGCAGTATTTT.

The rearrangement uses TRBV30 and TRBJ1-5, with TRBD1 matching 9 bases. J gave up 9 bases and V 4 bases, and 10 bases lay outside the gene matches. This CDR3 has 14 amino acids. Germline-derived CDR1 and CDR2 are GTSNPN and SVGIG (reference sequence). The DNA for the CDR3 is TGTGCCTGGACCCCACAGGGGGCCTGGGGGCCCCAGCATTTT. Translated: CAWTPQGAWGPQHF.

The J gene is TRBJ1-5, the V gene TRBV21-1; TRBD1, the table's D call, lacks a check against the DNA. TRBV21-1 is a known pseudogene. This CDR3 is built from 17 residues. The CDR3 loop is CASSKEGGQTCNQPQHF. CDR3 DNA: TGTGCCAGCAGCAAAGAGGGGGGACAGACGTGCAATCAGCCCCAGCATTTT.

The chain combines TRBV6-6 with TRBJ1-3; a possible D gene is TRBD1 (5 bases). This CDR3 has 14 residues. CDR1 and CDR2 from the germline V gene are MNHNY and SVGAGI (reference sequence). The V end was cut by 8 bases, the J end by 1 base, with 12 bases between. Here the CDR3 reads CASGAGDSGNTIYF. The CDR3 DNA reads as TGTGCCAGCGGGGCAGGAGATTCTGGAAACACCATATATTTT.

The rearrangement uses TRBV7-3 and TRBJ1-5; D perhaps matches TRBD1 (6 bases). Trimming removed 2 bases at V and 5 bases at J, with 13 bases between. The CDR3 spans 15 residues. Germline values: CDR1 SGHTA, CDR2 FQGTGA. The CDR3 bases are TGTGCCAGCAGCTTAGATGGCACAGGGTATCAGCCCCAGCATTTT. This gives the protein CASSLDGTGYQPQHF.

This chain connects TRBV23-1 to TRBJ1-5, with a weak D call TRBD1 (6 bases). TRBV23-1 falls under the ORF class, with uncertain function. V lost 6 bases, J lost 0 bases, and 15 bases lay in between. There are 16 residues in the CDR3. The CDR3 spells CASRRTRTDSNQPQHF. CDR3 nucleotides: TGCGCCAGCAGGCGAACACGGACAGATAGCAATCAGCCCCAGCATTTT.

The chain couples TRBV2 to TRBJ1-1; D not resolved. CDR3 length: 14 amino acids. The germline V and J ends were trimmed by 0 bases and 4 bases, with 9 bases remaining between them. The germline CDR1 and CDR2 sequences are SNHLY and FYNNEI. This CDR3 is CASSEAIPGTEAFF. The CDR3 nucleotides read TGTGCCAGCAGTGAAGCCATTCCCGGCACTGAAGCTTTCTTT.

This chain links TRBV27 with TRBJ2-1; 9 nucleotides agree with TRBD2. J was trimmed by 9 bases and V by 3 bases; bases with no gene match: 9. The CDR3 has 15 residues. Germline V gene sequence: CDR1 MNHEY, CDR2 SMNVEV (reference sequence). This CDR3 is CASSFAGGWDGEQFF. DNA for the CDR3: TGTGCCAGCAGTTTTGCGGGGGGGTGGGACGGTGAGCAGTTCTTC.

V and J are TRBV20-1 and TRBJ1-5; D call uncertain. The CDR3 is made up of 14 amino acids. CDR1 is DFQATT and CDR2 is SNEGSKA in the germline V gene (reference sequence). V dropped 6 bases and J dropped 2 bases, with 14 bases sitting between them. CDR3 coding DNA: TGCAGTGCGAGTCGTCAGAACCGCAATCAGCCCCAGCATTTT. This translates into CSASRQNRNQPQHF.

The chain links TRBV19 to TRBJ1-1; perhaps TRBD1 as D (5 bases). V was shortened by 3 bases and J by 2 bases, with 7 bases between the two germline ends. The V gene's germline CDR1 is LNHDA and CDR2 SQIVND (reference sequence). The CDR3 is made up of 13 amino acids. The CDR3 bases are TGTGCCAGTAGTATCAGGGTTAACACTGAAGCTTTCTTT. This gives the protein CASSIRVNTEAFF. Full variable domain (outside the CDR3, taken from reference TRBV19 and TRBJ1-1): DGGITQSPKYLFRKEGQNVTLSCEQNLNHDAMYWYRQDPGQGLRLIYYSQIVNDFQKGDIAEGYSVSREKKESFPLTVTSAQKNPTAFYLCASSIRVNTEAFFGQGTRLTVV.

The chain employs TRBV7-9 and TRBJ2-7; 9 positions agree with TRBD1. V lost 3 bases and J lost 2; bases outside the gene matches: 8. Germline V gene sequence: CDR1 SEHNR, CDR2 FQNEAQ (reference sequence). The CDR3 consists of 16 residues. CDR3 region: CASSFLRGQGTYEQYF. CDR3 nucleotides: TGTGCCAGCAGCTTCCTAAGGGGACAGGGAACCTACGAGCAGTACTTC.

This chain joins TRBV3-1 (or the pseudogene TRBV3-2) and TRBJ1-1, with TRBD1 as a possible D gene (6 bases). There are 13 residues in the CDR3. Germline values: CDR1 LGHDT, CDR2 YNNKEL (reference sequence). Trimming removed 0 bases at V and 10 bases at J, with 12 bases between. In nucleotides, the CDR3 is TGTGCCAGCAGCCAAGATAGGGCGACAGGAGCTTTCTTT. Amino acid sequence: CASSQDRATGAFF.

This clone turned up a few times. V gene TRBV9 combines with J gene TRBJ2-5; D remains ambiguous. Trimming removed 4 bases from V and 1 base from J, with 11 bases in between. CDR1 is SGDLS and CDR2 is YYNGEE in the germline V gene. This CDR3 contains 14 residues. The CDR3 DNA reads TGTGCCAGCAGCCCCGACTCGAGCCAAGAGACCCAGTACTTC. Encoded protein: CASSPDSSQETQYF.